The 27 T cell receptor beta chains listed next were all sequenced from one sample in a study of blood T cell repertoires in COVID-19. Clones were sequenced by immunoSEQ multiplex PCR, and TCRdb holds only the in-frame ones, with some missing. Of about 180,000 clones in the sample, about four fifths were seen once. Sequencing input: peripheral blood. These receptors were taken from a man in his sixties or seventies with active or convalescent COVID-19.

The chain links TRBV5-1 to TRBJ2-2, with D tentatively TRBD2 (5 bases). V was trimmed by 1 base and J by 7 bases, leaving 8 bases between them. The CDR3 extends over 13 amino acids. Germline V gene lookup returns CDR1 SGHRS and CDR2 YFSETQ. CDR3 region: CASSLTEVGELFF. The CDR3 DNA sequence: TGCGCCAGCAGCTTGACGGAGGTCGGGGAGCTGTTTTTT. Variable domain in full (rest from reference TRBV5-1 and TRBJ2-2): KAGVTQTPRYLIKTRGQQVTLSCSPISGHRSVSWYQQTPGQGLQFLFEYFSETQRNKGNFPGRFSGRQFSNSRSEMNVSTLELGDSALYLCASSLTEVGELFFGEGSRLTVL.

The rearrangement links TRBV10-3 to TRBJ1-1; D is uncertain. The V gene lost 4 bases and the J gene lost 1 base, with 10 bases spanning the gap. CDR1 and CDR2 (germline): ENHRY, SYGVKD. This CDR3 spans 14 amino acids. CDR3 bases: TGTGCCATCAGTGCCGACTCAGCGAACACTGAAGCTTTCTTT. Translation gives CAISADSANTEAFF.

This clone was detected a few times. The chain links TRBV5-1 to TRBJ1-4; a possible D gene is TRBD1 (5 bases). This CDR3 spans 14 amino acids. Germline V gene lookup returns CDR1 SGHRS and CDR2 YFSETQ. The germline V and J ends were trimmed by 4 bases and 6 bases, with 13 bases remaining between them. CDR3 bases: TGCGCCAGCAGCCCCGGGGGGGTAGATGAAAAACTGTTTTTT. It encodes CASSPGGVDEKLFF.

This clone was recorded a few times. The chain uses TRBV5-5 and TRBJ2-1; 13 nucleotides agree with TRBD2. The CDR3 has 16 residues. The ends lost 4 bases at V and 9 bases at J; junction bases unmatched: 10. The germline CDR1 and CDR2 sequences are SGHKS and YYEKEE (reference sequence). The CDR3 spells CASSVRRTSGRGEQFF. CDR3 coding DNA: TGTGCCAGCAGCGTGAGGCGGACTAGCGGGAGAGGTGAGCAGTTCTTC. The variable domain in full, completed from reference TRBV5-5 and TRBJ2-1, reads DAGVTQSPTHLIKTRGQQVTLRCSPISGHKSVSWYQQVLGQGPQFIFQYYEKEERGRGNFPDRFSARQFPNYSSELNVNALLLGDSALYLCASSVRRTSGRGEQFFGPGTRLTVL.

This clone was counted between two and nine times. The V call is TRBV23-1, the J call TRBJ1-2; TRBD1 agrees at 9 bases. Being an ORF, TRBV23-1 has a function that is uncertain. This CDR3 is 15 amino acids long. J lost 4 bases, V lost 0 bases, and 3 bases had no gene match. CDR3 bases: TGCGCCAGCAGTCAATCGGGACAGGGCGGCTATGGCTACACCTTC. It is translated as CASSQSGQGGYGYTF.

The CDR3 DNA is TGTGCCAGCAGCCAAGTACAGGGTAGTACCGGGGAGCTGTTTTTT. Its translation: CASSQVQGSTGELFF. The V gene is TRBV4-2, the J gene TRBJ2-2; D may be TRBD1 (6 bases). The V gene's germline CDR1 is LGHNA and CDR2 YNFKEQ. CDR3 length equals 15 residues. V dropped 1 base and J dropped 5 bases, with 11 bases sitting between them.

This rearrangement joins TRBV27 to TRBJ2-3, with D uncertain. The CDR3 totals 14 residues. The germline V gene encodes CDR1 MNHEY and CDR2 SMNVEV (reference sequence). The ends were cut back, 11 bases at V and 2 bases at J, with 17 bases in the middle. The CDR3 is CAVSDRRLTDTQYF. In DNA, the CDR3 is TGTGCCGTCTCCGATAGGCGGCTCACAGATACGCAGTATTTT.

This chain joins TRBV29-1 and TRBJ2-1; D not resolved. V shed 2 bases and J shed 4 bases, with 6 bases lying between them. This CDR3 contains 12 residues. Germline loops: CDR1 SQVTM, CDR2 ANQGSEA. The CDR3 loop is CSVEQQYNEQFF. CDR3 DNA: TGCAGCGTTGAACAACAGTACAATGAGCAGTTCTTC.

CDR3 in DNA: TGTGCCAGCAGTTCGACAGGTTCCTACGAGCAGTACTTC. This gives the protein CASSSTGSYEQYF. The chain links TRBV6-5 to TRBJ2-7; possibly TRBD1 for D (6 bases). The CDR3 sequence is 13 residues long. Germline loops: CDR1 MNHEY, CDR2 SVGAGI. Trimming took 4 bases from V and 1 from J, leaving 8 bases between them.

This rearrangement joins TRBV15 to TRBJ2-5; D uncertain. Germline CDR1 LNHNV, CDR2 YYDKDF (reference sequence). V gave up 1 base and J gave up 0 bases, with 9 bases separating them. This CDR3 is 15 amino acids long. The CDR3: CATSRASRYQETQYF. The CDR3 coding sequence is TGTGCCACCAGCAGAGCTTCACGGTACCAAGAGACCCAGTACTTC.

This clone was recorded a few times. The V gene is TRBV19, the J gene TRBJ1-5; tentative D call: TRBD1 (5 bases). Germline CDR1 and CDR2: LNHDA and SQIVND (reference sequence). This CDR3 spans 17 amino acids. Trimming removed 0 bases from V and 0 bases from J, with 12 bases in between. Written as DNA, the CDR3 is TGTGCCAGTAGTATAGAACGGGCGGGACGTAGCAATCAGCCCCAGCATTTT. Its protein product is CASSIERAGRSNQPQHF.

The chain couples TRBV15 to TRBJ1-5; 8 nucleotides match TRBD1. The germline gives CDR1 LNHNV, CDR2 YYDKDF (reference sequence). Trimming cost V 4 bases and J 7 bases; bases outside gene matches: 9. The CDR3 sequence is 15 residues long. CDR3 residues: CATSILGQGPQPQHF. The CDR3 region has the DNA TGTGCCACCAGCATTCTTGGACAGGGACCACAGCCCCAGCATTTT.

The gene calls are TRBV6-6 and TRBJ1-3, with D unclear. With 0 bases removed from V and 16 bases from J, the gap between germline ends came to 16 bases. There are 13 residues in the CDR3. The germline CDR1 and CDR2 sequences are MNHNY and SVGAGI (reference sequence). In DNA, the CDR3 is TGTGCCAGCAGTTACTCGATCATACGGGAATCTTATTTT. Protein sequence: CASSYSIIRESYF.

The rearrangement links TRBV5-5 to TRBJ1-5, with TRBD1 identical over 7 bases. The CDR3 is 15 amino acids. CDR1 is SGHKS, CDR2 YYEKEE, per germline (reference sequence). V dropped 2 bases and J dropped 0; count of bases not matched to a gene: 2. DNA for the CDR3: TGTGCCAGCAGCTTAACAGGGGATAGCAATCAGCCCCAGCATTTT. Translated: CASSLTGDSNQPQHF. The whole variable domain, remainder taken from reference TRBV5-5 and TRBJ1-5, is DAGVTQSPTHLIKTRGQQVTLRCSPISGHKSVSWYQQVLGQGPQFIFQYYEKEERGRGNFPDRFSARQFPNYSSELNVNALLLGDSALYLCASSLTGDSNQPQHFGDGTRLSIL.

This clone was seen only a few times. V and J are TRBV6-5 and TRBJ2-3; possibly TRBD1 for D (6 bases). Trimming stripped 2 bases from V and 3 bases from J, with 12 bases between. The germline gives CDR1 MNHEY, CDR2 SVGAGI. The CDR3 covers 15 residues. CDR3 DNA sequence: TGTGCCAGCAGTTACCAACAGGGATTTACAGATACGCAGTATTTT. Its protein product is CASSYQQGFTDTQYF.

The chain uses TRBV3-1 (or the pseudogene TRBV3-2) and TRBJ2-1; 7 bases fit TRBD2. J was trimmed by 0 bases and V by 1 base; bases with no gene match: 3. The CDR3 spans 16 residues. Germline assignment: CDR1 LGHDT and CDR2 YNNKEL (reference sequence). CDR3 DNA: TGTGCCAGCAGCCAAGGGCTAGCGGACTCCTACAATGAGCAGTTCTTC. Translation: CASSQGLADSYNEQFF.

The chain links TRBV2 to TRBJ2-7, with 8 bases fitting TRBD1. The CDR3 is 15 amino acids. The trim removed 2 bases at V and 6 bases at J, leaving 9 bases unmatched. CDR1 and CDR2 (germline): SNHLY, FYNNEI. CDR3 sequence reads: CASSEQGAISGEQYF. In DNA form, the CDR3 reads TGTGCCAGCAGTGAACAGGGGGCAATCTCAGGCGAGCAGTACTTC.

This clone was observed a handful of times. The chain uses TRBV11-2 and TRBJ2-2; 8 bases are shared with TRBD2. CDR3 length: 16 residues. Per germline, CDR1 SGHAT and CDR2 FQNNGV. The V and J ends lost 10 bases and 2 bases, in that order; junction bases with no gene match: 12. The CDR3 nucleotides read TGTGCCACCCACGCCGGAAGCGGGAGAAACACCGGGGAGCTGTTTTTT. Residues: CATHAGSGRNTGELFF.

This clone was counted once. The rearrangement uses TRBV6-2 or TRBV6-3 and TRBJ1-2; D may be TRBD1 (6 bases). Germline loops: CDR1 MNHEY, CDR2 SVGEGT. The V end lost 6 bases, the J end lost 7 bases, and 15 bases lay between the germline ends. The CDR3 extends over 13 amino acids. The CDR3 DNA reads TGTGCCAGCAGCCCGGGACATCGAACTGGCTACACCTTC. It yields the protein CASSPGHRTGYTF.

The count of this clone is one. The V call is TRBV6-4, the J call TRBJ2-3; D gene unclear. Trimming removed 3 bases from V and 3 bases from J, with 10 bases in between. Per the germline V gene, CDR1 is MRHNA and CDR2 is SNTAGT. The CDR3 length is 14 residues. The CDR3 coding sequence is TGTGCCAGCAGTGAAACTATTGAAACAGATACGCAGTATTTT. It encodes CASSETIETDTQYF.

CDR3 DNA: TGTGCCTGGAGTGTCGGGAACCCGGGGACCCAGTACTTC. The encoded protein is CAWSVGNPGTQYF. V gene TRBV30 combines with J gene TRBJ2-5; tentative D call: TRBD2 (5 bases). Germline V lookup: CDR1 GTSNPN, CDR2 SVGIG (reference sequence). The CDR3 has 13 residues. V gave up 0 bases and J gave up 7 bases, with 12 bases separating them.

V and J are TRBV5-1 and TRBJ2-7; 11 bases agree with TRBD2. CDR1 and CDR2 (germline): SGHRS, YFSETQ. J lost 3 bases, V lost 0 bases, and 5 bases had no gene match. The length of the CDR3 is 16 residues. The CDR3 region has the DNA TGCGCCAGCAGCTTGGAAGGGACTAGCGGCCTCTACGAGCAGTACTTC. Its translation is CASSLEGTSGLYEQYF.

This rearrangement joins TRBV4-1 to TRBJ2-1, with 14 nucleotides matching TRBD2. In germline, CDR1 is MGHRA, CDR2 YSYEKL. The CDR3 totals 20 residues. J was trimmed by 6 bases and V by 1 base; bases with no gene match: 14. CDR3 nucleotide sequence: TGCGCCAGCAGCCAAGTGCGGGGGGGGACTAGCGGGAGTGAGAGCAATGAGCAGTTCTTC. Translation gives CASSQVRGGTSGSESNEQFF.

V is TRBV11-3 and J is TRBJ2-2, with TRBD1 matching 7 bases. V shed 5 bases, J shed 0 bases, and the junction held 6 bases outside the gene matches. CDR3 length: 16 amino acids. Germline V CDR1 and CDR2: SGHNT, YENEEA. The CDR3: CASSKGGGTNTGELFF. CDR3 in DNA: TGTGCCAGCAGCAAAGGGGGCGGAACGAACACCGGGGAGCTGTTTTTT.

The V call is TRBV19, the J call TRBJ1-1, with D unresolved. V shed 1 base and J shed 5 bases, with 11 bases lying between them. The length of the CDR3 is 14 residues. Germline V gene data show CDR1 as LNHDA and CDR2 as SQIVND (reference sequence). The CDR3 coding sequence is TGTGCCAGTAGTATAGCAGGCGGGGAAACTGAAGCTTTCTTT. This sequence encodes CASSIAGGETEAFF. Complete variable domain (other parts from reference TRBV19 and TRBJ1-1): DGGITQSPKYLFRKEGQNVTLSCEQNLNHDAMYWYRQDPGQGLRLIYYSQIVNDFQKGDIAEGYSVSREKKESFPLTVTSAQKNPTAFYLCASSIAGGETEAFFGQGTRLTVV.

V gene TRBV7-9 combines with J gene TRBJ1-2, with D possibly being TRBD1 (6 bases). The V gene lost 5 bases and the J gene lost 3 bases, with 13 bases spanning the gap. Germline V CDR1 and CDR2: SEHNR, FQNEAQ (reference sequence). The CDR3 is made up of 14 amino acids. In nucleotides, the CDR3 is TGTGCCAGCAGCCTCAGACAGGACCACTATGGCTACACCTTC. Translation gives CASSLRQDHYGYTF.

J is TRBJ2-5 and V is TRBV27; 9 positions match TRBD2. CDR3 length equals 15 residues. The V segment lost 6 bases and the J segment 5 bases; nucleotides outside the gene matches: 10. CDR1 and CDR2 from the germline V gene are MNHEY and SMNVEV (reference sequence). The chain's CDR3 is CASSLLRGGGETQYF. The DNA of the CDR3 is TGTGCCAGCAGCCTCTTGCGGGGGGGTGGTGAGACCCAGTACTTC.